What follows is one T cell receptor beta chain and its context. As yet, its antigen is unknown. Generated by immunoSEQ multiplex PCR, the TCRdb table keeps only in-frame clones and is missing some. The sample shows around 91,000 clones, 75% to 90% of them seen only once. The data originate from a study of PD-1 blockade in classical Hodgkin lymphoma. Study-wide findings and caveats: Excluded were patients who started nivolumab under 1 year after ASCT, a group that had lower diversity.

The V end was cut by 6 bases, the J end by 6 bases, with 14 bases between. CDR1 and CDR2 from the germline V gene are MNHNS and SASEGT. This CDR3 has 13 residues. Patients all relapsed after autologous stem cell transplantation, and there was variation in brentuximab vedotin exposure. The rearrangement uses TRBV6-1 and TRBJ1-1; D unresolved. Source: peripheral blood mononuclear cells (PBMCs), taken at baseline. The sequence derives from a human donor with classical Hodgkin lymphoma. This chain's CDR3 is CASRLEGVPEAFF. In DNA, the CDR3 is TGTGCCAGCAGACTTGAGGGAGTACCTGAAGCTTTCTTT.